Each of the 12 T cell receptor beta chains below was sequenced from the same sample in a study of T cells after somatic rescue of genetic block. This table comes from immunoSEQ multiplex PCR, and its TCRdb copy is limited to in-frame clones, with some not included. This repertoire shows approximately 78,000 clones, approximately 91% found once; its top ten account for 2.5% to 3%. The sequencing sample was made of peripheral blood mononuclear cells (PBMCs). These receptor sequences come from a man younger than 40.

This chain uses TRBV7-3 with TRBJ1-2; TRBD1 agrees at 9 bases. Germline V CDR1 and CDR2: SGHTA, FQGTGA. This CDR3 has 16 amino acids. V dropped 0 bases and J dropped 6; count of bases not matched to a gene: 8. The CDR3 sequence is CASSLTPGQGHDGYTF. CDR3 DNA: TGTGCCAGCAGCTTAACTCCGGGACAGGGCCACGATGGCTACACCTTC.

The chain links TRBV19 to TRBJ2-2; D remains unclear. Trimming took off 2 bases at V and 6 bases at J, with 4 bases between the two ends. In germline, CDR1 is LNHDA, CDR2 SQIVND (reference sequence). CDR3 length: 12 amino acids. The CDR3 DNA reads as TGTGCCAGTAGTATATTCGCCGGGGAGCTGTTTTTT. This sequence encodes CASSIFAGELFF.

This sequence joins TRBV6-5 and TRBJ1-5, with D possibly TRBD1 on 6 matching bases. V was cut by 6 bases and J by 5 bases, with 8 bases left in between. The germline CDR1 and CDR2 sequences are MNHEY and SVGAGI. The CDR3 is 12 residues long. The CDR3 here is CASRGQDQPQHF. DNA of the CDR3: TGTGCCAGCAGGGGACAAGATCAGCCCCAGCATTTT.

Remarks on this clone: A read error is likely here: a far larger clone is one base away. The chain is built from TRBV14 and TRBJ1-6; 9 bases align to TRBD1. After removal of 6 bases from V and 8 bases from J, the junction contained 5 bases not matched to a gene. From germline, CDR1 is SGHDN and CDR2 FVKESK. The CDR3 covers 14 residues. The CDR3 sequence is CASSSGTGYSPLHF. The CDR3 nucleotides read TGTGCCAGCAGTTCCGGGACAGGGTATTCACCCCTCCACTTT.

The rearrangement links TRBV19 to TRBJ1-5, with TRBD1 matching over 7 bases. The CDR3 covers 16 residues. The V gene's germline CDR1 is LNHDA and CDR2 SQIVND (reference sequence). Trimming cost V 5 bases and J 0 bases; bases outside gene matches: 7. In DNA form, the CDR3 reads TGTGCCAGTAGTCTCAACAGGGGTGATAGCAATCAGCCCCAGCATTTT. Its protein product is CASSLNRGDSNQPQHF.

This clone came up a few times. V gene TRBV19 combines with J gene TRBJ1-2, with unresolved D. Germline V CDR1 and CDR2: LNHDA, SQIVND (reference sequence). There are 11 residues in the CDR3. V lost 7 bases, J lost 2 bases, and 5 bases lay in between. CDR3 amino acids: CASTANYGYTF. DNA for the CDR3: TGTGCCAGTACTGCGAACTATGGCTACACCTTC.

The V call is TRBV13, the J call TRBJ1-4; D remains ambiguous. Germline V gene sequence: CDR1 PRHDT, CDR2 FYEKMQ (reference sequence). V lost 0 bases and J 8 bases, leaving 13 bases between the germline ends. The CDR3 consists of 15 residues. CDR3 loop: CASSLGRQAGEKLFF. CDR3 coding DNA: TGTGCCAGCAGCTTAGGCCGTCAGGCCGGGGAAAAACTGTTTTTT.

The chain couples TRBV18 to TRBJ2-2; D gene ambiguous. This CDR3 is built from 13 residues. Trimming cost V 6 bases and J 4 bases, with 9 bases left between them. The germline V gene has CDR1 KGHSH and CDR2 LQKENI. CDR3: CASSSVGTGELFF. The CDR3 DNA reads as TGTGCCAGCTCTTCGGTCGGCACCGGGGAGCTGTTTTTT.

V is TRBV9 and J is TRBJ2-2; D not certain. CDR1 and CDR2 from the germline V gene are SGDLS and YYNGEE. The CDR3 is made up of 19 amino acids. Trimming cost V 2 bases and J 6 bases, with 26 bases left between them. The CDR3 reads CASSVDSILEFRQSGELFF. The CDR3 DNA reads TGTGCCAGCAGCGTTGATTCAATTTTGGAATTCCGCCAGTCCGGGGAGCTGTTTTTT.

This clone occurred once. This chain uses TRBV29-1 with TRBJ2-7; perhaps TRBD2 as D (6 bases). The CDR3 consists of 14 residues. Germline lookup yields CDR1 SQVTM and CDR2 ANQGSEA. V dropped 3 bases and J dropped 3 bases, with 15 bases sitting between them. CDR3 sequence: CSVEAGGPLYEQYF. CDR3 coding DNA: TGCAGCGTTGAGGCCGGGGGTCCACTCTACGAGCAGTACTTC.

V gene TRBV7-9 combines with J gene TRBJ2-5, with D perhaps matching TRBD2 (5 bases). V was pared by 4 bases and J by 4 bases, with 16 bases between. The germline V gene has CDR1 SEHNR and CDR2 FQNEAQ (reference sequence). The CDR3 runs 15 residues. The CDR3 region is CASSSRDGVRETQYF. The CDR3, as DNA: TGTGCCAGCAGCTCCCGCGACGGGGTGAGAGAGACCCAGTACTTC.

The chain carries TRBV20-1 and TRBJ1-2; D is ambiguous. V lost 3 bases and J lost 9, with 8 bases in between. The CDR3 consists of 10 residues. Germline CDR1 and CDR2: DFQATT and SNEGSKA (reference sequence). The CDR3 sequence is CSASGGSYTF. Here the CDR3 DNA reads TGCAGTGCTAGTGGCGGGAGCTACACCTTC.